Below, one T cell receptor (beta chain) is given with its context. Antigen unknown. Using immunoSEQ multiplex PCR, the repertoire was profiled, and TCRdb retains in-frame clones only, with some absent. The profile shows 110,000 or so clones, more than 70% of them singletons. The sample originates from a study of T cell responses to AZD1222 COVID-19 vaccine. Regarding the study as a whole: Epitopes outside B.1.351 and B.1.1.7 mutated regions reportedly drew nearly half of spike TCRs. White British donors predominated, females outnumbered males, and clonal diversity was possibly underestimated. At baseline, seropositivity was found in only a handful of AZD1222 recipients.

Analysis merged second doses at about 4 or about 12 weeks. The clonotype was recovered from an adult who received the AZD1222 COVID-19 vaccine. This sample comprised peripheral blood, obtained 28 days after the second AZD1222 dose.

The CDR3 sequence is CASSQDYWTRGVHTGELFF. CDR3 DNA sequence: TGTGCCAGCAGCCAAGATTACTGGACTCGGGGCGTACACACCGGGGAGCTGTTTTTT. The V call is TRBV4-2, the J call TRBJ2-2; perhaps D is TRBD1 or TRBD2 (5 bases each). CDR3 length: 19 residues. CDR1 is LGHNA and CDR2 is YNFKEQ in the germline V gene. Trimming took off 0 bases at V and 3 bases at J, with 20 bases between the two ends.